Described below is a single TCR beta chain sequence and its context. What this receptor recognizes is not known. No base quality information exists; no much larger clone differs at one position. Trimming removed 6 bases from V and 3 bases from J; the gene matches leave 7 bases unexplained. The CDR3 sequence holds 16 residues, the cysteine and phenylalanine included. Only CDR3 DNA remains: 48 bases, in frame from the first base. This entry comes from a study of preoperative IRX-2 immunotherapy in early breast cancer (dated by TCRdb to the late 2010s). Taken with the paper, the label for treatment or condition translates to: preoperative locoregional IRX-2 cytokine immunotherapy. The samples were obtained from a phase Ib study that tested preoperative, locoregional IRX-2 cytokine immunotherapy meant to prime immune responses. Donors were patients with early-stage breast cancer who received IRX-2 before surgery.

Receptor libraries were prepared by the immunoSEQ multiplex PCR assay. Entries here come from immuneACCESS through TCRdb and include only in-frame sequences with V and J called. Some clones fail to appear in such tables; in the studies checked, an unresolved V gene covers under half of the shortfall, and the cause of the remainder is unknown. The sample table lists about 6,000 clones, over 60% of them with a count of one. Together, the top ten hold approximately 9.9% of the sample. This material consisted of tumor tissue, taken before IRX-2 immunotherapy. Recombination connected TRBV23-1 to TRBJ2-2; 10 central bases correspond to TRBD2. TRBV23-1 is assigned to the ORF class and has an uncertain function. The sequence was obtained from a human donor with breast cancer. The DNA reads TGCGCCAGCAGCCCCAGCGGGAGGGCGTACACCGGGGAGCTGTTTTTT. Its translation reads: CASSPSGRAYTGELFF.